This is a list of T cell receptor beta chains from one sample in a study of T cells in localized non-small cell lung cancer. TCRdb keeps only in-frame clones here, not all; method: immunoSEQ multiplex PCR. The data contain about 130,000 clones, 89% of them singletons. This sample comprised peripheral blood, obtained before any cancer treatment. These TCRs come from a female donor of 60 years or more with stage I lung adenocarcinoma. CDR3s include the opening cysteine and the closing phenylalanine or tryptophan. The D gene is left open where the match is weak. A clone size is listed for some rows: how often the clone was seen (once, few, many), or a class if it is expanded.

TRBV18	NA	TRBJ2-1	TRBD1	CASSLGQGYYNEQFF	TGTGCCAGCTCATTGGGACAGGGTTACTACAATGAGCAGTTCTTC
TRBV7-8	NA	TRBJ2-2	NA	CASRTRPTGELFF	TGTGCCAGCAGGACCCGTCCTACCGGGGAGCTGTTTTTT
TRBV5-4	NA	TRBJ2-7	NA	CASSTSLHSYEQYF	TGTGCCAGCTCTACTAGTCTCCACTCCTACGAGCAGTACTTC
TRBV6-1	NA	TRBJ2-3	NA	CASSEAGDTQYF	TGTGCCAGCAGTGAAGCAGGAGATACGCAGTATTTT
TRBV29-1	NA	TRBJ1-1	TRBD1	CSVETRQGNTEAFF	TGCAGCGTTGAAACCCGACAGGGGAACACTGAAGCTTTCTTT
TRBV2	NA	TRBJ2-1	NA	CASIASEGYNEQFF	TGTGCCAGCATAGCCTCGGAGGGTTACAATGAGCAGTTCTTC
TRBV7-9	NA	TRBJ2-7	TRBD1	CASSSLDRGLSGEQYF	TGTGCCAGCAGCTCCCTGGACAGGGGACTCTCGGGGGAGCAGTACTTC
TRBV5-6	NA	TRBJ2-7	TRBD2	CASSLAERDSYEQYF	TGTGCCAGCAGCTTGGCGGAGCGGGATAGTTACGAGCAGTACTTC
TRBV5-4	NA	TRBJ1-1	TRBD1	CASSSKRQGPNTEAFF	TGTGCCAGCAGCTCAAAACGACAGGGCCCGAACACTGAAGCTTTCTTT
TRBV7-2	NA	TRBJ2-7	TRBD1	CASSLALGTGSYEQYF	TGTGCCAGCAGCTTAGCGCTTGGGACAGGGAGCTACGAGCAGTACTTC
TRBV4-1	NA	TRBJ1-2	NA	CASSQATGFGYTF	TGCGCCAGCAGCCAAGCAACAGGATTTGGCTACACCTTC
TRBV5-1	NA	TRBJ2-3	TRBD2	CASSLLGRGPDTQYF	TGCGCCAGCAGCTTACTCGGGAGGGGCCCAGATACGCAGTATTTT
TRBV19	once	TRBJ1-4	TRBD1	CASPTGGNEKLFF	TGTGCCAGCCCAACAGGGGGGAATGAAAAACTGTTTTTT
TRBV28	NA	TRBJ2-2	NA	CASSLSLSPGELFF	TGTGCCAGCAGTTTATCACTGAGTCCCGGGGAGCTGTTTTTT
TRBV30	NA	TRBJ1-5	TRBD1	CAWSVGRGGGSNQPQHF	TGTGCCTGGAGTGTTGGTAGAGGGGGCGGAAGCAATCAGCCCCAGCATTTT
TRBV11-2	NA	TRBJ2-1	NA	CASSLKRLDHYNEQFF	TGTGCCAGCAGCTTAAAAAGACTAGATCACTACAATGAGCAGTTCTTC
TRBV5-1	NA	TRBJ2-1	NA	CASSLVGPQGFSVSQNEQFF	TGCGCCAGCAGCTTGGTAGGCCCTCAGGGTTTCTCGGTGTCACAAAATGAGCAGTTCTTC
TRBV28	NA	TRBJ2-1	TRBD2	CASSLGGLADYNEQFF	TGTGCCAGCAGTTTAGGGGGACTAGCGGACTACAATGAGCAGTTCTTC
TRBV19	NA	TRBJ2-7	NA	CASTRQGSYSYEQYF	TGTGCCAGCACCCGGCAGGGCTCCTACTCCTACGAGCAGTACTTC
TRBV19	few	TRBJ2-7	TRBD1	CASSPMTGVEQYF	TGTGCCAGTAGTCCCATGACAGGGGTCGAGCAGTACTTC
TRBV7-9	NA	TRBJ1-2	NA	CASSLDNYGYTF	TGTGCCAGCAGCTTAGATAACTATGGCTACACCTTC
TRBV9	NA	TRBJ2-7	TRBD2	CASSATPAGGRRGYEQYF	TGTGCCAGCAGCGCCACTCCCGCGGGCGGGAGAAGAGGATACGAGCAGTACTTC
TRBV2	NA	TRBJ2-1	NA	CASMARTYNEQFF	TGTGCCAGCATGGCCCGGACCTACAATGAGCAGTTCTTC
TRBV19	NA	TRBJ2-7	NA	CASSPAGAYEQYF	TGTGCCAGTAGCCCCGCAGGGGCCTACGAGCAGTACTTC
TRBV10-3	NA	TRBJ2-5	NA	CAISGVGQETQYF	TGTGCCATCAGCGGGGTAGGCCAAGAGACCCAGTACTTC
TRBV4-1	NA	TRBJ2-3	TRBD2	CASSQGPSGGRTDTQYF	TGCGCCAGCAGCCAGGGACCTAGCGGGGGAAGGACAGATACGCAGTATTTT
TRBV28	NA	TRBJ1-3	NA	CATIPHGHGNTIYF	TGTGCCACCATCCCACACGGCCACGGAAACACCATATATTTT
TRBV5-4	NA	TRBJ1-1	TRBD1	CASSFPGTGNTEAFF	TGTGCCAGCAGCTTTCCCGGGACAGGGAACACTGAAGCTTTCTTT
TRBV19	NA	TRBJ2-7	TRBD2	CASSIPPGLGSEQYF	TGTGCCAGTAGTATACCGCCGGGACTAGGATCAGAGCAGTACTTC
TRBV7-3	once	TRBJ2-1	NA	CASSSKGGLSYNEQFF	TGTGCCAGCAGCAGTAAGGGGGGACTCTCCTACAATGAGCAGTTCTTC
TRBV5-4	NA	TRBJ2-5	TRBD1	CASSRTGVEETQYF	TGTGCCAGCAGCAGGACAGGGGTCGAAGAGACCCAGTACTTC